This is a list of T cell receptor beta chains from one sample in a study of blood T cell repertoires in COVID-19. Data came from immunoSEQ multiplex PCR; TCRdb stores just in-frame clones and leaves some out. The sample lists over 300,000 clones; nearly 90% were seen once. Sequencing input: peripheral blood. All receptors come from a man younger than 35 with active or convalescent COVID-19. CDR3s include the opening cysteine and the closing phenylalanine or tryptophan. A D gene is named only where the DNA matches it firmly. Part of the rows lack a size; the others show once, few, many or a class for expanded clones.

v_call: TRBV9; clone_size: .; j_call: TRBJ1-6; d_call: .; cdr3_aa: CASSGYDGRGSPLHF; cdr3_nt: TGTGCCAGCAGCGGATATGACGGGAGAGGTTCACCCCTCCACTTT
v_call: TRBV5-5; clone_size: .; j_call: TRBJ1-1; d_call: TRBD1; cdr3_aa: CASSLEGDRGDTEAFF; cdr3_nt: TGTGCCAGCAGCTTGGAAGGGGACAGGGGAGACACTGAAGCTTTCTTT
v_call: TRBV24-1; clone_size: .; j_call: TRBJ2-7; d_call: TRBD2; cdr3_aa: CATSLTGGTREQYF; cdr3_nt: TGTGCCACCAGCCTGACTGGGGGGACTAGGGAGCAGTACTTC
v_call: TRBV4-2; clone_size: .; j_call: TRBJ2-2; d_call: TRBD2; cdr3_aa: CASSPLERGRPGELFF; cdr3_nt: TGTGCCAGCAGCCCTCTTGAGCGGGGGAGGCCCGGGGAGCTGTTTTTT
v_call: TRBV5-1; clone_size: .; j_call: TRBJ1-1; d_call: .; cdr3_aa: CASSSEPGGAKVLTEAFF; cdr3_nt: TGCGCCAGCAGCTCCGAGCCTGGGGGGGCGAAAGTCCTCACTGAAGCTTTCTTT
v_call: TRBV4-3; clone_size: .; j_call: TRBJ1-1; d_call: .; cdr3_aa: CASSQDQGMNTEAFF; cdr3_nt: TGCGCCAGCAGCCAAGATCAGGGTATGAACACTGAAGCTTTCTTT
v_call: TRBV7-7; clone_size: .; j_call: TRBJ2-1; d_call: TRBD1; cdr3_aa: CASSLAQGAGSNEQFF; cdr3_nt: TGTGCTAGCAGCTTAGCACAGGGGGCAGGGAGCAATGAGCAGTTCTTC
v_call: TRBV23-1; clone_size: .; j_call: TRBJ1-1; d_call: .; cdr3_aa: CASSPSRRGVCTEAFF; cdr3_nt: TGCGCCAGCAGTCCCTCTCGGAGGGGCGTTTGCACTGAAGCTTTCTTT
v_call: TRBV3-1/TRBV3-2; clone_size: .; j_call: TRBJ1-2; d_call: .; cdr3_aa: CASSLEDYGYTF; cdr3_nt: TGTGCCAGCAGCCTGGAGGACTATGGCTACACCTTC
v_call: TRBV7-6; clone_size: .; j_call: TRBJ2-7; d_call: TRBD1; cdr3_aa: CASSLRQGSYEQYF; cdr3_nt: TGTGCCAGCAGCCTCAGACAGGGTTCCTACGAGCAGTACTTC
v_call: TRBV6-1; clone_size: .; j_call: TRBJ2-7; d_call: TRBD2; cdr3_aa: CASSAHRSGLAGVYEQYF; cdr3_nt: TGTGCCAGCAGTGCCCACCGGTCGGGTCTAGCGGGAGTGTACGAGCAGTACTTC
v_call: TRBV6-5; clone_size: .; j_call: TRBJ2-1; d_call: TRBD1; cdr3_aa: CASRFDRGSYNEQFF; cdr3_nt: TGTGCCAGCAGATTCGACAGGGGCTCCTACAATGAGCAGTTCTTC
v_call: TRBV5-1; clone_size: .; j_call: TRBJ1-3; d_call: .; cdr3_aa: CASSDTGGNTIYF; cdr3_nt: TGCGCCAGCAGCGACACAGGGGGAAACACCATATATTTT
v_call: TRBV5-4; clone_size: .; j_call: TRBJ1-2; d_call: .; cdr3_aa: CASSHPTAYHGYTF; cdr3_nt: TGTGCCAGCAGCCACCCTACAGCTTACCATGGCTACACCTTC
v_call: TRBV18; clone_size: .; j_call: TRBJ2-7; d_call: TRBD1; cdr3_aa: CASSPEDRGSYEQYF; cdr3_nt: TGTGCCAGCTCACCCGAGGACAGGGGCTCCTACGAGCAGTACTTC
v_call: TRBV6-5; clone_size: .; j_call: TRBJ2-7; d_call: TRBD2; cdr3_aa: CASLGGWEQYF; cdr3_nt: TGTGCCAGTTTGGGGGGGTGGGAGCAGTACTTC
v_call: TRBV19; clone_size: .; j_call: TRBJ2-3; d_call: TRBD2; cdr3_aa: CASRRGLAVTDTQYF; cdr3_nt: TGTGCCAGTAGGAGGGGACTAGCGGTCACAGATACGCAGTATTTT
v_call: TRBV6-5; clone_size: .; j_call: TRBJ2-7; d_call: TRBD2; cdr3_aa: CASSYPSGASYEQYF; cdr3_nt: TGTGCCAGCAGTTACCCTAGCGGGGCCTCCTACGAGCAGTACTTC
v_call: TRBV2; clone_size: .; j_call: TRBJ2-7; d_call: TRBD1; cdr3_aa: CASSGGQGSNEQYF; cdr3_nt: TGTGCCAGCAGTGGGGGACAGGGGTCGAACGAGCAGTACTTC
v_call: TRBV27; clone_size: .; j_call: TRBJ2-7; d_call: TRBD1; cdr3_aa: CASSHRTGEGLYEQYF; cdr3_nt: TGTGCCAGCAGTCACAGGACAGGAGAAGGGCTCTACGAGCAGTACTTC
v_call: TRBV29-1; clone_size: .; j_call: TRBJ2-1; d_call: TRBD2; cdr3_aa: CSVEGVGLAGGQSSYNEQFF; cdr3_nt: TGCAGCGTTGAAGGGGTAGGACTAGCGGGGGGCCAAAGCTCCTACAATGAGCAGTTCTTC
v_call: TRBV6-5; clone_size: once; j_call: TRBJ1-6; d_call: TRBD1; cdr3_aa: CASSPAGGVRSPLHF; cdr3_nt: TGTGCCAGCAGCCCGGCAGGGGGCGTTAGATCACCCCTCCACTTT
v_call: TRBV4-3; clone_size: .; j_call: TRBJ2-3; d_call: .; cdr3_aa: CASSYTLGDTQYF; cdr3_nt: TGCGCCAGCAGCTATACGCTGGGCGATACGCAGTATTTT
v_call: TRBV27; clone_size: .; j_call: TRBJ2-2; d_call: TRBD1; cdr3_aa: CASSSDRVAGELFF; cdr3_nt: TGTGCCAGCAGTTCGGACAGGGTCGCCGGGGAGCTGTTTTTT
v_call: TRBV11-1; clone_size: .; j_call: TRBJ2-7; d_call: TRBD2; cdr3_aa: CASSLHTGLGLYEQYF; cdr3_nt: TGTGCCAGCAGCTTACATACCGGACTAGGTCTCTACGAGCAGTACTTC
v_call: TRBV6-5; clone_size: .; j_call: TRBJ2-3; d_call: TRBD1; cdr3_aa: CASSYMTGMLTDTQYF; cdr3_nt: TGTGCCAGCAGTTACATGACAGGGATGTTGACAGATACGCAGTATTTT
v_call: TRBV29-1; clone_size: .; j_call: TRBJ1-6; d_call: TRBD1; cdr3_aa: CSARDRGQNSPLHF; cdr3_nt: TGCAGCGCCCGGGACAGGGGGCAAAATTCACCCCTCCACTTT
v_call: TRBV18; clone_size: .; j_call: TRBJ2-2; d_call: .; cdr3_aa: CASSPQGTGELFF; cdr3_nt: TGTGCCAGCTCACCACAGGGGACCGGGGAGCTGTTTTTT
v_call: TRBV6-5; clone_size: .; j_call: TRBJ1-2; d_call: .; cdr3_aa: CASSSGQIGYGYTF; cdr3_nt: TGTGCCAGCAGCTCCGGACAGATCGGCTATGGCTACACCTTC
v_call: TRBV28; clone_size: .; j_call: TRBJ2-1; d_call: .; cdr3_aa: CASSLEVAGISYNEQFF; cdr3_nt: TGTGCCAGCAGTTTAGAAGTCGCAGGGATCTCCTACAATGAGCAGTTCTTC
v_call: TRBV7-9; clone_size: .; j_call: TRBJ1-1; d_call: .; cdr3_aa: CASSDAQAGNTEAFF; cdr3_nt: TGTGCCAGCAGCGACGCTCAGGCCGGTAACACTGAAGCTTTCTTT
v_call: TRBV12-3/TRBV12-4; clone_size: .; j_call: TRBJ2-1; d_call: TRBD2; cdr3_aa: CASSSSLAGVEFF; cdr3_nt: TGTGCCAGCAGTTCCTCACTAGCGGGAGTTGAGTTCTTC
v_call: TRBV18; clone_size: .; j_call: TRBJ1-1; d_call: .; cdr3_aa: CASSPAGLNTEAFF; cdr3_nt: TGTGCCAGCTCACCAGCAGGCCTGAACACTGAAGCTTTCTTT
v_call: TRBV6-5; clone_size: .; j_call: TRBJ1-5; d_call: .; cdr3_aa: CASRPSGQGRQPQHF; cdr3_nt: TGTGCCAGCAGGCCTAGCGGCCAGGGTCGTCAGCCCCAGCATTTT
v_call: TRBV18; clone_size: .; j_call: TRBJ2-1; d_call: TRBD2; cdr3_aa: CASSPTSGYNEQFF; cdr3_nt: TGTGCCAGCTCACCGACTAGCGGCTACAATGAGCAGTTCTTC
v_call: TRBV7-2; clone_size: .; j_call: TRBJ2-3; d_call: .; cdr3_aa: CASSLVVASDTDTQYF; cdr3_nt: TGTGCCAGCAGCTTAGTCGTGGCTAGCGACACAGATACGCAGTATTTT
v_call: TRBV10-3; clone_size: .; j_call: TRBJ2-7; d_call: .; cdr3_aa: CAISGDGYSYEQYF; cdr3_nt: TGTGCCATCAGCGGGGATGGCTACTCCTACGAGCAGTACTTC
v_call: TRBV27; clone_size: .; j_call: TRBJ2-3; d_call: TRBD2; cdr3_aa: CARTSGRAEGTDTQYF; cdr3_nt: TGTGCTAGGACTAGCGGGAGGGCCGAAGGGACAGATACGCAGTATTTT
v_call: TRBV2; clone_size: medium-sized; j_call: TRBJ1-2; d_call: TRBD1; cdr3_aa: CARWGQGEAGYTF; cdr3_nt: TGTGCCAGATGGGGACAGGGGGAGGCTGGCTACACCTTC
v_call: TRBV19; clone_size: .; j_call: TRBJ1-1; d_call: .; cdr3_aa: CASSRTMNTEAFF; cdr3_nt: TGTGCCAGCTCAAGGACTATGAACACTGAAGCTTTCTTT
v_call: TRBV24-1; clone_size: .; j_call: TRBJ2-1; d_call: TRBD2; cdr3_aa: CATSDPQLAGLGNEQFF; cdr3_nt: TGTGCCACCAGTGATCCCCAACTAGCGGGATTGGGGAATGAGCAGTTCTTC
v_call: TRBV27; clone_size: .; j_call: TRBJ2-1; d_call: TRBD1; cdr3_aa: CASNTAGQGVNEQFF; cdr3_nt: TGTGCCAGCAATACCGCGGGACAGGGGGTTAATGAGCAGTTCTTC
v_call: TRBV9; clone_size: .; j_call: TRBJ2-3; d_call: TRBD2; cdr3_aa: CASSTPPGGPDTQYF; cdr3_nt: TGTGCCAGCAGCACCCCCCCGGGGGGGCCAGATACGCAGTATTTT
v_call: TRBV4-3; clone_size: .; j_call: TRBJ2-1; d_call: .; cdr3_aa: CASSQELVLEQFF; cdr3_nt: TGCGCCAGCAGCCAAGAGCTAGTTCTTGAGCAGTTCTTC
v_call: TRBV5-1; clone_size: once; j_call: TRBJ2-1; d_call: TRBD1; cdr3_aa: CASGGTGAYNEQFF; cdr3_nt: TGCGCCAGCGGGGGGACAGGGGCCTACAATGAGCAGTTCTTC
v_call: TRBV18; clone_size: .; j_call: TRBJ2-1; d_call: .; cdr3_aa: CASSPLRGAGEQFF; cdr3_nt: TGTGCCAGCTCACCACTCCGGGGGGCAGGTGAGCAGTTCTTC
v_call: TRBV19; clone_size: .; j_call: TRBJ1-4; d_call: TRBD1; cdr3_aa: CASTDRAATNEKLFF; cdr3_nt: TGTGCCAGCACTGACAGGGCAGCAACTAATGAAAAACTGTTTTTT
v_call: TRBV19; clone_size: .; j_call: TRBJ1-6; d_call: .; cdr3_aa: CASSISGSSYNSPLHF; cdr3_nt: TGTGCCAGTAGTATATCGGGGAGCTCCTATAATTCACCCCTCCACTTT
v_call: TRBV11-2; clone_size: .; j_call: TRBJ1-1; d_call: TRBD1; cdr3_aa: CASSSRQGLNTEAFF; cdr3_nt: TGTGCCAGCAGCTCCCGACAGGGATTGAACACTGAAGCTTTCTTT
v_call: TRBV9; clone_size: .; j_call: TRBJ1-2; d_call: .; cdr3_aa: CASSSRQVPNYGYTF; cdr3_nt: TGTGCCAGCAGCTCGAGACAGGTTCCGAACTATGGCTACACCTTC
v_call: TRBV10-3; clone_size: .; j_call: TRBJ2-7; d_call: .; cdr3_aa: CAISESRTTYEQYF; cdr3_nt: TGTGCCATCAGTGAAAGCCGGACAACCTACGAGCAGTACTTC
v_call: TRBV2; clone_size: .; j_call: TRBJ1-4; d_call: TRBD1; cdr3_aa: CASSSDRGSNEKLFF; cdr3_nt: TGTGCCAGCAGCTCTGACAGGGGAAGTAATGAAAAACTGTTTTTT
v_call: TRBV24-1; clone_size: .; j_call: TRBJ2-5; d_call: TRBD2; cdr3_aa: CATSGASGGSETQYF; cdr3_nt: TGTGCCACCAGTGGGGCTAGCGGGGGGTCAGAGACCCAGTACTTC